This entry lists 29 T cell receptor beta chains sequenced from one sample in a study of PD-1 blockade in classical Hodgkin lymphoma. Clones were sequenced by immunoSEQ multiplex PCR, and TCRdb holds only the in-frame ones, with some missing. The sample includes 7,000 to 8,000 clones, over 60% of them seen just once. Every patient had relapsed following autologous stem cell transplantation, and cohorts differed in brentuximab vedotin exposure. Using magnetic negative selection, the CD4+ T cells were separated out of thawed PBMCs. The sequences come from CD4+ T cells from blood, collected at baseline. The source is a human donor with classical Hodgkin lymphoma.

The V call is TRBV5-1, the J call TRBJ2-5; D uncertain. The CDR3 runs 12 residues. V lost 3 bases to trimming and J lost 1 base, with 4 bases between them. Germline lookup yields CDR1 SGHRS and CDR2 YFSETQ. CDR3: CASSWTQETQYF. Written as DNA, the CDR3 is TGCGCCAGCAGCTGGACCCAAGAGACCCAGTACTTC.

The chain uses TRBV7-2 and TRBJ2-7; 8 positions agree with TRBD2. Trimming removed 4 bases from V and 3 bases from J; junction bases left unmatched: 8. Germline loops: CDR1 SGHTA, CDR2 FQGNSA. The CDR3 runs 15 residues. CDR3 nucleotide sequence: TGTGCCAGCAGCTCCCCGGGACTAGGGGTCTACGAGCAGTACTTC. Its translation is CASSSPGLGVYEQYF.

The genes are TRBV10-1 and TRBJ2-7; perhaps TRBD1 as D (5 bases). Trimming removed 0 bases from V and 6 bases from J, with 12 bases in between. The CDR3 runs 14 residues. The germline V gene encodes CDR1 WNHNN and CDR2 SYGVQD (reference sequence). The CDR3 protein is CASSESDSLGEQYF. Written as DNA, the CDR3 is TGCGCCAGCAGTGAGTCTGACAGTCTCGGCGAGCAGTACTTC.

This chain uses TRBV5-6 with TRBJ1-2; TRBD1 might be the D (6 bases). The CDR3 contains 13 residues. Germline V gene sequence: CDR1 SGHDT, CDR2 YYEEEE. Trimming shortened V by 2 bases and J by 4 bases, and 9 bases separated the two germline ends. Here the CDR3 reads CASSFSGVYGYTF. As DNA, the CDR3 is TGTGCCAGCAGCTTCTCAGGGGTCTATGGCTACACCTTC.

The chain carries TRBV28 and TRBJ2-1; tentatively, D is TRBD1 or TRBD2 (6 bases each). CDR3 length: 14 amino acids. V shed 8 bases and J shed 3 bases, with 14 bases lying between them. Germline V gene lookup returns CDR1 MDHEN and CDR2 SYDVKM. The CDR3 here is CASGGGVVYNEQFF. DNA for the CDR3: TGTGCCAGCGGAGGGGGAGTCGTCTACAATGAGCAGTTCTTC.

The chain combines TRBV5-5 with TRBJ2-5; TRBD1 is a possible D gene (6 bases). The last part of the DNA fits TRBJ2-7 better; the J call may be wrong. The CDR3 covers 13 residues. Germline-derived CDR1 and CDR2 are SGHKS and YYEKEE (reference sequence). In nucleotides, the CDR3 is TGTGCCAGCAGCTTGGAACCCAGGGGCGAGCAGTACTTC. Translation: CASSLEPRGEQYF.

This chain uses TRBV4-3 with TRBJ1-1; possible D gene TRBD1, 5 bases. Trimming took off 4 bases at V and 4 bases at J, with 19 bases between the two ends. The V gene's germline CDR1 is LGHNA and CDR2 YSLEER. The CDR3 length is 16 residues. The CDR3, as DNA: TGCGCCAGCAGCCCCGGATCGGGCGGGAGGGGCACTGAAGCTTTCTTT. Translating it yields CASSPGSGGRGTEAFF.

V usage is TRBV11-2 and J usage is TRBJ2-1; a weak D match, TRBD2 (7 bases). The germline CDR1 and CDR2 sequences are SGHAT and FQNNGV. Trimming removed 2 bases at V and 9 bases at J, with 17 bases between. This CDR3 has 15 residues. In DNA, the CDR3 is TGTGCCAGCAGCTTAAGTCTAGGGGGGGTGGTTGAGCAGTTCTTC. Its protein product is CASSLSLGGVVEQFF.

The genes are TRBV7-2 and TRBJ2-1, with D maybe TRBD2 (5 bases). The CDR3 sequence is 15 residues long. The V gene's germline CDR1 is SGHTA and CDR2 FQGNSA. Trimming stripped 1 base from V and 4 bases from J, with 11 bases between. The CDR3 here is CASSLVGESYNEQFF. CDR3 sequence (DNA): TGTGCCAGCAGCTTAGTCGGGGAATCTTACAATGAGCAGTTCTTC.

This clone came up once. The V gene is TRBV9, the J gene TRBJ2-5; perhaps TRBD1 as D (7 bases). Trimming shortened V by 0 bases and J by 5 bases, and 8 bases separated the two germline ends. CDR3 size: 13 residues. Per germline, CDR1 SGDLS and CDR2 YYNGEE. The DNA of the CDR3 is TGTGCCAGCAGCGTAGCAGGGGGGGAGACCCAGTACTTC. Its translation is CASSVAGGETQYF.

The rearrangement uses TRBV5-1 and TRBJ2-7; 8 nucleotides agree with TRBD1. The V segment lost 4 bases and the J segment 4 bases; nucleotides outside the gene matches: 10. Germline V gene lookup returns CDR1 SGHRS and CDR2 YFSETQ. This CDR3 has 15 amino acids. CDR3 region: CASSTWTGWEYEQYF. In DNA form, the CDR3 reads TGCGCCAGCAGCACCTGGACAGGGTGGGAATACGAGCAGTACTTC.

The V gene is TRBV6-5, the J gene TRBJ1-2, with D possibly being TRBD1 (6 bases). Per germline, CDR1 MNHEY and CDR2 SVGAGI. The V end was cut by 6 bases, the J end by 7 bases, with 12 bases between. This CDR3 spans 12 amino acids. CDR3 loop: CASRGGGFGYTF. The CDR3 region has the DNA TGTGCCAGCAGGGGCGGGGGCTTTGGCTACACCTTC.

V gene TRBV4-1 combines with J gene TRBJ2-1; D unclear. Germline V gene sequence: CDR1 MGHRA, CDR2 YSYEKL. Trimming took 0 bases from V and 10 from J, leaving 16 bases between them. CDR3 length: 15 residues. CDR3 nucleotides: TGCGCCAGCAGCCAAGAAACCGCAAACGTAAGGGAGCAGTTCTTC. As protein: CASSQETANVREQFF.

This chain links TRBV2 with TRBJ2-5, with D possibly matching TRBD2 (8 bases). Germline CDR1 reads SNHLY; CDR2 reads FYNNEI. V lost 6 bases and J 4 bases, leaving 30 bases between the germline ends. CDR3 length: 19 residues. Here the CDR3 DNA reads TGTGCCAGCAGGGGGACAGCAGTTAAAGCGGGGGCTAGGTTAGAGACCCAGTACTTC. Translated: CASRGTAVKAGARLETQYF.

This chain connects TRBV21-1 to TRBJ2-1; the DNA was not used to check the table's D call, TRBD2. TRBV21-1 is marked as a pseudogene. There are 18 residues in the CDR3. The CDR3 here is CASSSQGLAKSSYNEQFF. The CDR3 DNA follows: TGTGCCAGCAGCTCCCAGGGACTAGCGAAAAGCTCCTACAATGAGCAGTTCTTC.

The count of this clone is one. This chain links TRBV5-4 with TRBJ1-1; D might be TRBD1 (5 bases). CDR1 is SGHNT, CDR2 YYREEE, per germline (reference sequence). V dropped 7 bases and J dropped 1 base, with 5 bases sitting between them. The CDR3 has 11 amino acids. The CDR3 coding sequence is TGTGCCAGCGGGGGGAACACTGAAGCTTTCTTT. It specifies CASGGNTEAFF.

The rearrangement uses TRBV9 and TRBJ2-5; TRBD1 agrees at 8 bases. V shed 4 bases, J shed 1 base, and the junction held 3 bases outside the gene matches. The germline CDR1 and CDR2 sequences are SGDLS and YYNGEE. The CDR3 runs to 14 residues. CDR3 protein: CASSQTGGQETQYF. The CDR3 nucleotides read TGTGCCAGCAGCCAAACAGGGGGCCAAGAGACCCAGTACTTC.

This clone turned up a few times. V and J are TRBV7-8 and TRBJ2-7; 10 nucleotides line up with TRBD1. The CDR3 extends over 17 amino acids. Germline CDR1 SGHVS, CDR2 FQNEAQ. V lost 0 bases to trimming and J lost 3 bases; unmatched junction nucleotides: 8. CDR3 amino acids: CASSLAGGTGVFYEQYF. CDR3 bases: TGTGCCAGCAGCTTAGCTGGGGGGACAGGGGTATTCTACGAGCAGTACTTC.

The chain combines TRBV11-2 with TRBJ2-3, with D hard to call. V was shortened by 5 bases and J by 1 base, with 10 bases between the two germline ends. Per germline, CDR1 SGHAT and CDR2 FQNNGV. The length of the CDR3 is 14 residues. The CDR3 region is CASSPFVGTDTQYF. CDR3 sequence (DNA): TGTGCCAGCAGCCCCTTCGTCGGCACAGATACGCAGTATTTT.

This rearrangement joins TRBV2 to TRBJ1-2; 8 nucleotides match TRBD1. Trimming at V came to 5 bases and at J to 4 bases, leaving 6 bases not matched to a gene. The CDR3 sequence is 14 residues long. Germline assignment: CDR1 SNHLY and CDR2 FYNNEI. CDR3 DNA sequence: TGTGCCAGCAGTAGTCAGGGACAGGCCTATGGCTACACCTTC. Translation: CASSSQGQAYGYTF.

The chain's CDR3 is CAWSGRRGNTEAFF. CDR3 in DNA: TGTGCCTGGAGTGGACGGCGGGGAAACACTGAAGCTTTCTTT. The V gene is TRBV30, the J gene TRBJ1-1; D unresolved. Per germline, CDR1 GTSNPN and CDR2 SVGIG (reference sequence). The CDR3 contains 14 residues. V lost 1 base and J 2 bases, leaving 11 bases between the germline ends.

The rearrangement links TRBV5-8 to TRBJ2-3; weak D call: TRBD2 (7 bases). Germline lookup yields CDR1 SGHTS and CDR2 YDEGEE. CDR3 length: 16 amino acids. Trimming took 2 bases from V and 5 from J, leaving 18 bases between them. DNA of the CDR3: TGTGCCAGCAGCTTTGGGGGGGGCTTAAAAAGAGATACGCAGTATTTT. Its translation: CASSFGGGLKRDTQYF.

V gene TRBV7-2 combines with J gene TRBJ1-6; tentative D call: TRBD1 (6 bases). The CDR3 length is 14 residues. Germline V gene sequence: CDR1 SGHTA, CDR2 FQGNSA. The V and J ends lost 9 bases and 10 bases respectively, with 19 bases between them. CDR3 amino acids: CASSNGQLNSPLHF. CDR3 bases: TGTGCCAGTTCGAACGGACAGCTCAACTCACCCCTCCACTTT.

This CDR3 is CATRPGRGYNEQFF. DNA for the CDR3: TGTGCCACCCGGCCCGGGAGGGGCTACAATGAGCAGTTCTTC. The chain recombines TRBV2 with TRBJ2-1, with TRBD2 matching 8 bases. The CDR3 is made up of 14 amino acids. The V gene's germline CDR1 is SNHLY and CDR2 FYNNEI. Trimming at V came to 10 bases and at J to 3 bases, leaving 8 bases not matched to a gene.

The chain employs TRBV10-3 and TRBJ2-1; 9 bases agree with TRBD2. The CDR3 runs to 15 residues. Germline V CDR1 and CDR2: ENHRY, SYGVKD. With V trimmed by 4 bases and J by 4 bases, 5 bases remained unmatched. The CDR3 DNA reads TGTGCCATCAGTGCAACTAGCGGGTCGTACAATGAGCAGTTCTTC. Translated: CAISATSGSYNEQFF.

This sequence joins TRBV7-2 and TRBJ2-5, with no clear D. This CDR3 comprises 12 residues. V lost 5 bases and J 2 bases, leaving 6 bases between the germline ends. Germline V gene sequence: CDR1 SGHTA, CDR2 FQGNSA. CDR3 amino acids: CASSTRQETQYF. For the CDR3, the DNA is TGTGCCAGCAGCACTCGACAAGAGACCCAGTACTTC.

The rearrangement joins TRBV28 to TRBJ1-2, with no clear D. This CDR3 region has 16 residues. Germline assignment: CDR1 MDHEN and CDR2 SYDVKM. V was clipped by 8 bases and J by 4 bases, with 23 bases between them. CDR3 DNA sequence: TGTGCCAGCCAAAGTCCCCACGGACCCACGGGCTATGGCTACACCTTC. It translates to CASQSPHGPTGYGYTF.

The DNA of the CDR3 is TGTGCTAGTGGTTTAGGGAATTCACCCCTCCACTTT. Protein: CASGLGNSPLHF. V and J are TRBV12-5 and TRBJ1-6; D is uncertain. Trimming cost V 3 bases and J 7 bases, with 4 bases left between them. This CDR3 is built from 12 residues. Germline V gene sequence: CDR1 LGHNT, CDR2 FRNRAP.

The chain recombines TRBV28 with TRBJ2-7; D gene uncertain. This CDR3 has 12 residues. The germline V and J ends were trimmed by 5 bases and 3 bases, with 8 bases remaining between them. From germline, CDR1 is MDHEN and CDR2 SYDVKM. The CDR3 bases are TGTGCCAGCAGTCTTTCCCTCTACGAGCAGTACTTC. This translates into CASSLSLYEQYF.